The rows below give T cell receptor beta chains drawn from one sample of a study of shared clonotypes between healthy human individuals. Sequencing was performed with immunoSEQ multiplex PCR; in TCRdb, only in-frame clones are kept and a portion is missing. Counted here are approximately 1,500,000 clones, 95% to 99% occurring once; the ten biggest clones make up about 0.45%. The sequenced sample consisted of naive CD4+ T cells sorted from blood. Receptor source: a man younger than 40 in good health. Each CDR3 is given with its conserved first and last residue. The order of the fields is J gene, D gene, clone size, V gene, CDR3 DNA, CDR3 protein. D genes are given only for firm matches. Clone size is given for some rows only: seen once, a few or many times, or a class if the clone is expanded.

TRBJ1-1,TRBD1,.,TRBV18,TGTGCCAGCTCACTGACCGACAGGGATGGAAAAGCTTTCTTT,CASSLTDRDGKAFF
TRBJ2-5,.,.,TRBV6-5,TGTGCCAGCAGTTACCAGACAGGCGAAGAGACCCAGTACTTC,CASSYQTGEETQYF
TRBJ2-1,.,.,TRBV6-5,TGTGCCAGCAGTTACCGGAATTTAGCCGGGAGGCAGTTCTTC,CASSYRNLAGRQFF
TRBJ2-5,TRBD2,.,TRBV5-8,TGTGCCAGCAGCGGGAGGGCCTTGGGGGAGACCCAGTACTTC,CASSGRALGETQYF
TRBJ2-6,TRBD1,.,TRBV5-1,TGCGCCAGCAGCCTGGGACAGGGGGCTTTTGGGGCCAACGTCCTGACTTTC,CASSLGQGAFGANVLTF
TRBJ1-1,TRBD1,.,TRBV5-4,TGTGCCAGCAGCAGGGACAGGGCGAACACTGAAGCTTTCTTT,CASSRDRANTEAFF
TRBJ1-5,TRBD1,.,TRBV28,TGTGCCAGCAGTCTACAGGGGGTGCGGGGGAGCAATCAGCCCCAGCATTTT,CASSLQGVRGSNQPQHF
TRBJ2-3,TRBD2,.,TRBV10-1,TGCGCCAGCAGTAGGGGACTAGCGGGGCCAGGGCAGTATTTT,CASSRGLAGPGQYF
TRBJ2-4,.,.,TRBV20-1,TGCAGGGTCGGGGCCAGCATTCAGTACTTC,CRVGASIQYF
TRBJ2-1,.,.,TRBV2,TGTGCCAGCAGTTTTGCGGGTGGGGGGAAAAATGAGCAGTTCTTC,CASSFAGGGKNEQFF
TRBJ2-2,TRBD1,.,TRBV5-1,TGCGCCAGCAGCATAAACAGGGGACAGACGAACACCGGGGAGCTGTTTTTT,CASSINRGQTNTGELFF
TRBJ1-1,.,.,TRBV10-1,TGCGCCAGCAGTGAGAATATCCGGGGGACTGAAGCTTTCTTT,CASSENIRGTEAFF
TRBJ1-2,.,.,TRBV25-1,TGTGCCAGCAGTGAATCGGGCAGTTCCTATGGCTACACCTTC,CASSESGSSYGYTF
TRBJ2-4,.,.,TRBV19,TGTGCCAGTAGTAACCCCGGAGGCGTGAAAAACATTCAGTACTTC,CASSNPGGVKNIQYF
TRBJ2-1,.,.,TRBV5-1,TGCGCCAGCAGCACTCTGGGGCCCGATGAGCAGTTCTTC,CASSTLGPDEQFF
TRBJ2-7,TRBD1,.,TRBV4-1,TGCGCCAGCAGCCAAGCCGGGACAGGGGCTATGAACGAGCAGTACTTC,CASSQAGTGAMNEQYF
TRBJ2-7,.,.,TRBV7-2,TGTGCCAGCAGCTTATCCCCCACGTTCTCCTACGAGCAGTACTTC,CASSLSPTFSYEQYF
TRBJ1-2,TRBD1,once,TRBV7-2,TGTGCCAGCAGCGACCCAGGGGGTTTGGGCTATGGCTACACCTTC,CASSDPGGLGYGYTF
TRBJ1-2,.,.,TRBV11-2,TGTGCCAGCAGCTTAGGGCCGGGCAGGGTGGATGGCTACACCTTC,CASSLGPGRVDGYTF
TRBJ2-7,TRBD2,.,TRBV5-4,TGTGCCAGTACTAGCGCGCCTTCTAACGAGCAGTACTTC,CASTSAPSNEQYF
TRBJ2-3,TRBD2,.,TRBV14,TGTGCCAGCAGCCAAGATGGCGGGAGAGGCACAGATACGCAGTATTTT,CASSQDGGRGTDTQYF
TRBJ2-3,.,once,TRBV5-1,TGCGCCAGCAGCAGCGGGACAGGCATATTAGATACGCAGTATTTT,CASSSGTGILDTQYF
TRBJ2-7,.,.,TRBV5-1,TGCGCCAGCAGCTTGGTGGGGGCCAGAGAGCAGTACTTC,CASSLVGAREQYF
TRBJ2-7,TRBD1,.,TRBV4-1,TGCGCCAGCAGCCAACCGGGACAGGCCTACGAGCAGTACTTC,CASSQPGQAYEQYF
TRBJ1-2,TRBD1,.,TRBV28,TGTGCCAGCAGTTCCGGACAGGGTCTTAACTATGGCTACACCTTC,CASSSGQGLNYGYTF
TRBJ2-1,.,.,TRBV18,TGTGCCAGCTCACCACCGGGTCGGGGGACCCACTACAATGAGCAGTTCTTC,CASSPPGRGTHYNEQFF
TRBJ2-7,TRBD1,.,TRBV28,TGTGCCAGCAGTGTAACATCTGGACAGGGTATGTACGAGCAGTACTTC,CASSVTSGQGMYEQYF
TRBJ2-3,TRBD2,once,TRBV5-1,TGCGCCAGCAGCTCCTTACCAGGACTAGCGGGAGGCACAGATACGCAGTATTTT,CASSSLPGLAGGTDTQYF
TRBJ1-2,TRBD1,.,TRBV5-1,TGCGCCAGCAGCTTGGGGACAGGGGCGATCTATGGCTACACCTTC,CASSLGTGAIYGYTF
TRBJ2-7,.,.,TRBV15,TGTGCCACCAGCAGATTGGAACGCGAGCAGTACTTC,CATSRLEREQYF
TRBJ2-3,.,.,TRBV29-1,TGCAGCGCGGGGGACAGACGAACAGATACGCAGTATTTT,CSAGDRRTDTQYF
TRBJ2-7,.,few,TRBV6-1,TGTGCCAGCAGTGAAGTACACGGGCTCTCCTACGAGCAGTACTTC,CASSEVHGLSYEQYF
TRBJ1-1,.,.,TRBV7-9,TGTGCCAGCAGCCCCGACGGGGCTCGAGGAGCTTTCTTT,CASSPDGARGAFF
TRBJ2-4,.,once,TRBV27,TGTGCCAGCAGTTTTAGGGCCGGGCGGGAGTACTTC,CASSFRAGREYF
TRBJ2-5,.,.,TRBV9,TGTGCCAGCAGCGGTGGAGGGGGGAGGGAGACCCAGTACTTC,CASSGGGGRETQYF
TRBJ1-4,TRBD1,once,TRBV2,TGTGCCAGCAGTATCCAGGGGGTTAACGAAAAACTGTTTTTT,CASSIQGVNEKLFF
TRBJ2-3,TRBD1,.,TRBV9,TGTGCCAGCAGCCCAGGAGGGTCAGGGGGCCCGGCCACAGATACGCAGTATTTT,CASSPGGSGGPATDTQYF
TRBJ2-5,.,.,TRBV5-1,TGCGCCAGCAGCTTGGGACACCCGCTGGAGACCCAGTACTTC,CASSLGHPLETQYF
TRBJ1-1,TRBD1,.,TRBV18,TGTGCCAGCTCAGAGAGTACAGGGGTTGAAGCTTTCTTT,CASSESTGVEAFF
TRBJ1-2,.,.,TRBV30,TGTGCCTGGAGTGATCGGGGTCTTTATGGCTACACCTTC,CAWSDRGLYGYTF
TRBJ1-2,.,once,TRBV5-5,TGTGCCAGCAGCCCCAATTCGGCCGGCTATGGCTACACCTTC,CASSPNSAGYGYTF
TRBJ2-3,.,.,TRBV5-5,TGTGCCAGCAGCCCGACTAGACCAGATACGCAGTATTTT,CASSPTRPDTQYF
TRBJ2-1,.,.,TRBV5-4,TGTGCCAGCAGCTCCGCTGGCACAAGTAATGAGCAGTTCTTC,CASSSAGTSNEQFF
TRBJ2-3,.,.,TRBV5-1,TGCGCCAGCAGCTTGGGGGCAGGGGTGCGGACAGATACGCAGTATTTT,CASSLGAGVRTDTQYF
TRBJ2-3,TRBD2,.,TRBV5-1,TGCGCCAGCAGCTTGGCACTAGCGGGAGTTCAGTACCTCACAGATACGCAGTATTTT,CASSLALAGVQYLTDTQYF
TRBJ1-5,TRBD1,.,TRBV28,TGTGCCAGCAGTCCGGGACAGGTGGGTCCGCCCCAGCATTTT,CASSPGQVGPPQHF
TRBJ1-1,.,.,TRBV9,TGTGCCAGCAGCGTATTCGAAAGAATGAACACTGAAGCTTTCTTT,CASSVFERMNTEAFF
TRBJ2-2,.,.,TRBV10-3,TGTGCCATCAAGCCGGAGGCGAACACCGGGGAGCTGTTTTTT,CAIKPEANTGELFF
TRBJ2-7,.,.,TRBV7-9,TGTGCCAGCAGCTTAAGAGGGGGGGACAGGCCGACCTACGAGCAGTACTTC,CASSLRGGDRPTYEQYF
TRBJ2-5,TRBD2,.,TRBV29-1,TGCAGCGTTCTTCCTAGCGGGCAAGAGACCCAGTACTTC,CSVLPSGQETQYF
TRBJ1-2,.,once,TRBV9,TGTGCCAGCAGCGTAGTATCCTCCGGAGAAGGGAGCTACACCTTC,CASSVVSSGEGSYTF
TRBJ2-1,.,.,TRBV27,TGTGCCAGCAGTCCACCCCTAGCGAAAGTTTACAATGAGCAGTTCTTC,CASSPPLAKVYNEQFF
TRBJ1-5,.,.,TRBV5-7,TGTGCCAGCAGCTCGACAGGTTCTCGACAGCCCCAGCATTTT,CASSSTGSRQPQHF
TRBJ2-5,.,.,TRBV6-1,TGTGCCAGCAGCCTTTGGGGCCAGGCAGGGGAGACCCAGTACTTC,CASSLWGQAGETQYF
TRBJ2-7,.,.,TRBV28,TGTGCCAGCAGCCACACAGCCGGGACTGCCTCCTACGAGCAGTACTTC,CASSHTAGTASYEQYF
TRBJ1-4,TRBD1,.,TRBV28,TGTGCCAGCAGTTTTGGGACAGGCATACCTGAAAAACTGTTTTTT,CASSFGTGIPEKLFF
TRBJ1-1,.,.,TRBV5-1,TGCGCCAGCAGCTTAACATCTGAAGTTAACACTGAAGCTTTCTTT,CASSLTSEVNTEAFF